A selection of T cell receptor beta chains follows, all from one sample in a study of T cell responses to AZD1222 COVID-19 vaccine. TCRdb keeps only in-frame clones here, not all; method: immunoSEQ multiplex PCR. The sample contains 110,000 to 150,000 clones, more than 85% of which appear only once. The sequencing here drew on peripheral blood, taken on day 0 of AZD1222 vaccination. Every receptor here comes from an adult in good health. CDR3s include the opening cysteine and the closing phenylalanine or tryptophan. Each record gives: J gene, D gene, clone size, V gene, CDR3 DNA, CDR3 protein. The D gene is left open where the match is weak. Size tells how often a clone was seen (once, few, many) or the class of an expanded clone, and some rows leave it out.

TRBJ2-5,.,.,TRBV5-1,TGCGCCAGCAGCGGATCTCCGACAAGAGAGACCCAGTACTTC,CASSGSPTRETQYF
TRBJ1-1,.,.,TRBV7-9,TGTGCCAGCAGCTTAGTAGCGAACACTGAAGCTTTCTTT,CASSLVANTEAFF
TRBJ2-1,TRBD2,.,TRBV2,TGTGCCAGCGGGGGGGAGGCGGCTGAGCAGTTCTTC,CASGGEAAEQFF
TRBJ1-5,.,few,TRBV19,TGTGCCAGTAGTATCCGACAGTATCAGCCCCAGCATTTT,CASSIRQYQPQHF
TRBJ1-6,.,.,TRBV9,TGTGCCAGCAGCGTAAGTCTGGATTCACCCCTCCACTTT,CASSVSLDSPLHF
TRBJ2-7,TRBD1,.,TRBV7-7,TGTGCTAGCAGCTTTGGACAGGGTGAGGCCTACGAGCAGTACTTC,CASSFGQGEAYEQYF
TRBJ2-2,.,few,TRBV12-3/TRBV12-4,TGTGCCAGCAGGTTAATGGCCGGGGAGCTGTTTTTT,CASRLMAGELFF
TRBJ1-2,TRBD1,.,TRBV6-1,TGTGCCAGCAGTGAGGCCTACAGGGGTTATGGCTACACCTTC,CASSEAYRGYGYTF
TRBJ1-1,.,.,TRBV5-4,TGTGCCAGCAGCTTGCCCCCCCCCGGAACTGAAGCTTTCTTT,CASSLPPPGTEAFF
TRBJ2-5,.,.,TRBV5-6,TGTGCCAGCAGCGATTGGGAGACCCAGTACTTC,CASSDWETQYF